This record concerns one T cell receptor beta chain sequence. Researchers sorted participants into cohorts using their self-reported clinical history. Original methodology: Amplified reference gene primers provided the basis for estimating nucleated cell counts. The repertoire was sequenced with immunoSEQ multiplex PCR; TCRdb's copy has only in-frame clones and lacks some. V, J and clone size were drawn from that table, and D and trimming were deduced from the DNA. The data show approximately 220,000 clones, with about 80% seen just once and about 4.8% held by the top ten. The data were taken from a study of blood T cell repertoires in COVID-19. At the level of the study: Acute and convalescent COVID-19 specimens originated in the United States, Italy and Spain.

CDR3 length: 13 amino acids. Germline V CDR1 and CDR2: SQVTM, ANQGSEA. V dropped 4 bases and J dropped 2 bases, with 9 bases sitting between them. Material: PBMCs or T cells enriched from blood (not recorded which). The chain carries TRBV29-1 and TRBJ1-3; tentative D call: TRBD1 (5 bases). This clonotype was sampled from a woman aged 45 to 65 who had been exposed to COVID-19. The CDR3 DNA reads TGCAGCGTTGCAGAAGGGGCTGGAAACACCATATATTTT. Its protein product is CSVAEGAGNTIYF.